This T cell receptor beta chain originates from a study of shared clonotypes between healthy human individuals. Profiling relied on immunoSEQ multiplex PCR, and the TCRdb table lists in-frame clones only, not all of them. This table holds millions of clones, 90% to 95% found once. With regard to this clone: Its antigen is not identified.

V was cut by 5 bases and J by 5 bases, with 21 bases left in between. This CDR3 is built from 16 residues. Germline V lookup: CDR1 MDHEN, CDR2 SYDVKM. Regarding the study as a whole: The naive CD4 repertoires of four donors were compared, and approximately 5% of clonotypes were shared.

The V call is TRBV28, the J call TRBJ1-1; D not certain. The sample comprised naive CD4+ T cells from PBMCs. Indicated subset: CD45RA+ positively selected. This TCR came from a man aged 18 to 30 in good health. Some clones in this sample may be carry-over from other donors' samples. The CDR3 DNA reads TGTGCCAGCAGTCTACTATTCGCCGCGGGAGTTACTGAAGCTTTCTTT. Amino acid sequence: CASSLLFAAGVTEAFF.